Here is one TCR beta chain with its context. The entry originates in a study of response to subunit inactivated influenza vaccine. TCRdb processed the RT-PCR reads anew with MiXCR; each CDR3 protein has one entry. The top ten clones hold roughly 10% of a sample with just over 300,000 distinct CDR3 sequences, roughly a fifth of them seen once. Looked up from germline, CDR1 is LGHDT and CDR2 is YNNKEL (reference sequence). The CDR3 sequence is 15 residues long. The V gene lost 1 base and the J gene lost 9 bases, with 13 bases spanning the gap. The sample here was PBMCs from blood, taken approximately 22 months after vaccination. The source is a man aged 50 to 69 who received an inactivated influenza vaccine. The gene calls are TRBV3-1 and TRBJ1-6; the D gene is possibly TRBD1 (5 bases). The CDR3 DNA reads as TGTGCCAGCAGCCAAGGAACAGGCCTAAGTTCACCCCTCCACTTT. Translation: CASSQGTGLSSPLHF.